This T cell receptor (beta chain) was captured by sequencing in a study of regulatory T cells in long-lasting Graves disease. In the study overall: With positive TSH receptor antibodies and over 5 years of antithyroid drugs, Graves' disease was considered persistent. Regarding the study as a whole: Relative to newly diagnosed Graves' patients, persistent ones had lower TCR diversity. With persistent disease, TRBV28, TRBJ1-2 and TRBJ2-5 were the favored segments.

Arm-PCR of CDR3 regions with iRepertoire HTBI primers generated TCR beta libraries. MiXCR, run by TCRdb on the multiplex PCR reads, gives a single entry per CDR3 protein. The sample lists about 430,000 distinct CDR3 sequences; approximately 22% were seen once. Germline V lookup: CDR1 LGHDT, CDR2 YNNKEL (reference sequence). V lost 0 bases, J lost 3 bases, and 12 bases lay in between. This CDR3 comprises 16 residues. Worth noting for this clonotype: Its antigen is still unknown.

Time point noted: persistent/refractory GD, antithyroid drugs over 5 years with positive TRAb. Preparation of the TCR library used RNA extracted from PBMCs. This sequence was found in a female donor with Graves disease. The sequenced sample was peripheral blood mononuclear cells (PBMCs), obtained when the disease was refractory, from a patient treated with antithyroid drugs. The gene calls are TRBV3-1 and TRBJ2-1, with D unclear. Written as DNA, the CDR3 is TGTGCCAGCAGCCAAGATCGGTCAGTTTTCTACAATGAGCAGTTCTTC. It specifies CASSQDRSVFYNEQFF.